This T cell receptor beta chain derives from a study of T cells after somatic rescue of genetic block. Clones were read by immunoSEQ multiplex PCR, and TCRdb kept only the in-frame ones, dropping some. This table has over 95,000 clones, about nine tenths appearing once. CDR1 is MNHNS and CDR2 is SASEGT in the germline V gene. After removal of 6 bases from V and 4 bases from J, the junction contained 4 bases not matched to a gene. The CDR3 covers 13 residues. The sample taken for sequencing was peripheral blood mononuclear cells (PBMCs). The chain is built from TRBV6-1 and TRBJ2-3, with 7 bases identical to TRBD1. The source of this sequence is a young woman. CDR3 in DNA: TGTGCCAGCAGCACCACAGGGGCAGATACGCAGTATTTT. Residues: CASSTTGADTQYF.